This T cell receptor (beta chain) was documented in a study of blood T cell repertoires in COVID-19. On the study more broadly: Sources were T cells, B-cell-depleted T cells, or PBMCs; the material itself was cDNA or gDNA.

Patients at the Seattle site were enrolled during active infection and followed longitudinally. Trimming cost V 6 bases and J 5 bases; bases outside gene matches: 7. Germline V gene lookup returns CDR1 MNHEY and CDR2 SVGAGI. This CDR3 spans 14 amino acids. The data were produced by immunoSEQ multiplex PCR, yet TCRdb's version contains in-frame clones alone and is incomplete. Of 150,000 to 180,000 clones listed, around 82% are singletons. This TCR was sampled from a man aged 55 to 69 with COVID-19, enrolled during active disease. What was sequenced was peripheral blood. This rearrangement joins TRBV6-5 to TRBJ1-3; 7 positions match TRBD1. The CDR3 here is CASSRDRERNTIYF. The CDR3 nucleotides read TGTGCCAGCAGCCGCGACAGGGAAAGAAACACCATATATTTT.